The clone carrying this T cell receptor beta chain came up a few times. The data belong to a study of blood T cell repertoires in COVID-19. About the study: COVID-19 samples, acute and convalescent, were from the United States, Italy and Spain. Sources were T cells, B-cell-depleted T cells, or PBMCs; the material itself was cDNA or gDNA.

Per the original data handling: The assay estimated nucleated cells by amplifying reference gene primers. The data were produced by immunoSEQ multiplex PCR, yet TCRdb's version contains in-frame clones alone and is incomplete. V and J calls and clone size are those listed in that table; D and trimming were worked out from the DNA. Seen here are approximately 280,000 clones, roughly 80% observed once, and the top ten hold more than 4%. Before they entered the study, exposed participants had met a COVID-19 case within 2 weeks. The sequenced sample was PBMCs or T cells enriched from blood (not recorded which). This TCR derives from a middle-aged man who had been exposed to COVID-19.

The CDR3 DNA follows: TGTGCCAGCAGTGACACTAGCGGGCGTTATCAGACCCAGTACTTC. It specifies CASSDTSGRYQTQYF. This rearrangement joins TRBV25-1 to TRBJ2-5; TRBD2 agrees at 9 bases. The CDR3 covers 15 residues. CDR1 and CDR2 from the germline V gene are MGHDK and SYGVNS. The V gene end was trimmed by 3 bases and the J gene end by 6 bases; junction bases not matched to a gene: 8.